A single sample gave rise to the 21 T cell receptor beta chains below, sequenced in a study of blood T cell repertoires in COVID-19. Assay used: immunoSEQ multiplex PCR; TCRdb lists only in-frame clones, some missing. The sample contains 53,000 or so clones, just under 80% of which appear only once. The specimen sequenced was peripheral blood. The receptors come from a human donor with active or convalescent COVID-19. The donor label of this sample is uncertain.

The V call is TRBV2, the J call TRBJ2-7; 9 nucleotides agree with TRBD1. Losses at the gene ends were 6 bases for V and 4 bases for J; bases not matched to a gene: 7. Germline assignment: CDR1 SNHLY and CDR2 FYNNEI. This CDR3 contains 14 residues. CDR3 region: CASRSQGAAYEQYF. CDR3 in DNA: TGTGCCAGCAGGTCACAGGGGGCGGCGTACGAGCAGTACTTC.

This clone was observed a few times. The V and J genes are TRBV30 and TRBJ2-7, with a weak D call TRBD2 (6 bases). This CDR3 has 11 residues. CDR1 is GTSNPN and CDR2 is SVGIG in the germline V gene (reference sequence). Trimming took off 8 bases at V and 3 bases at J, with 11 bases between the two ends. CDR3 sequence (DNA): TGTGCCGGATGGCGGGACTACGAGCAGTACTTC. This gives the protein CAGWRDYEQYF.

V and J are TRBV2 and TRBJ2-7; 9 positions agree with TRBD2. Germline CDR1 SNHLY, CDR2 FYNNEI. Trimming at V came to 4 bases and at J to 0 bases, leaving 10 bases not matched to a gene. This CDR3 has 17 amino acids. Here the CDR3 DNA reads TGTGCCAGCAGTGTTTCTAGCGGGGCCATTTACTCCTACGAGCAGTACTTC. It is translated as CASSVSSGAIYSYEQYF.

This chain uses TRBV3-1 (or the pseudogene TRBV3-2) with TRBJ1-5; D unresolved. The germline CDR1 and CDR2 sequences are LGHDT and YNNKEL (reference sequence). Trimming stripped 4 bases from V and 3 bases from J, with 10 bases between. The CDR3 is made up of 14 amino acids. This CDR3 reads CASSPVEYNQPQHF. Here the CDR3 DNA reads TGTGCCAGCAGCCCGGTAGAGTACAATCAGCCCCAGCATTTT.

The chain carries TRBV19 and TRBJ2-5, with D tentatively TRBD2 (5 bases). The V and J ends lost 6 bases and 5 bases respectively, with 19 bases between them. The CDR3 spans 15 residues. CDR1 LNHDA and CDR2 SQIVND come from the germline V gene (reference sequence). CDR3 in DNA: TGTGCCAGTAGAAGAGTTTGGGGAGATGGGGAGACCCAGTACTTC. It translates to CASRRVWGDGETQYF.

The rearrangement uses TRBV18 and TRBJ1-1; 9 bases line up with TRBD1. The trim removed 3 bases at V and 5 bases at J, leaving 4 bases unmatched. CDR1 and CDR2 (germline): KGHSH, LQKENI. The CDR3 consists of 14 residues. The CDR3 DNA sequence: TGTGCCAGCTCACCGACAGGGACAGGGACTGAAGCTTTCTTT. Translation: CASSPTGTGTEAFF.

The CDR3 sequence is CASSLTGGYGYTF. CDR3 nucleotide sequence: TGTGCCAGCAGTTTGACAGGGGGCTATGGCTACACCTTC. This chain connects TRBV27 to TRBJ1-2; 9 bases line up with TRBD1. After removal of 3 bases from V and 4 bases from J, the junction contained 0 bases not matched to a gene. The germline CDR1 and CDR2 sequences are MNHEY and SMNVEV (reference sequence). The CDR3 has 13 residues.

The chain carries TRBV7-9 and TRBJ2-1; no clear D gene. Trimming pared 2 bases from V and 2 bases from J, leaving 10 bases between. CDR1 is SEHNR and CDR2 is FQNEAQ in the germline V gene (reference sequence). The CDR3 consists of 15 residues. Here the CDR3 reads CASSLTAGTYNEQFF. The CDR3 coding sequence is TGTGCCAGCAGCTTAACCGCAGGAACCTACAATGAGCAGTTCTTC.

In the case of this clone: The junction differs from germline at one of its ends, possibly a read error. The chain recombines TRBV7-7 with TRBJ2-1; D call uncertain. The CDR3 extends over 15 amino acids. In germline, CDR1 is SSHAT, CDR2 FNYEAQ (reference sequence). CDR3 bases: TGTGCTAGCAGCTTAGCCATGAGCTCCTACAATGAGCAGTTCTTC. Its protein is CASSLAMSSYNEQFF.

This clone was seen a handful of times. The V call is TRBV2, the J call TRBJ2-1; 7 bases are a match to TRBD1. The CDR3 extends over 14 amino acids. CDR1 and CDR2 from the germline V gene are SNHLY and FYNNEI. The J segment lost 4 bases and the V segment lost 7 bases, leaving 7 bases of the junction unmatched. CDR3 DNA sequence: TGTGCCAGCACAGCCGGGACAGTTTACAATGAGCAGTTCTTC. Amino acid sequence: CASTAGTVYNEQFF.

The gene calls are TRBV7-3 and TRBJ2-2; 7 bases match TRBD2. The CDR3 sequence is 14 residues long. CDR1 is SGHTA and CDR2 is FQGTGA in the germline V gene. V gave up 8 bases and J gave up 3 bases; unmatched junction bases: 6. The CDR3 region has the DNA TGTGCCAGCGGAACTAGCGAGCACACCGGGGAGCTGTTTTTT. Amino acid sequence: CASGTSEHTGELFF.

J is TRBJ1-2 and V is TRBV2; D might be TRBD1 (5 bases). CDR3 length equals 14 residues. CDR1 and CDR2 from the germline V gene are SNHLY and FYNNEI. V gave up 2 bases and J gave up 7 bases, with 14 bases separating them. CDR3 amino acids: CASSEKLGRVGYTF. DNA of the CDR3: TGTGCCAGCAGTGAAAAACTCGGCAGGGTTGGCTACACCTTC.

This chain uses TRBV27 with TRBJ1-5; the match to TRBD1 covers 7 bases. With V trimmed by 5 bases and J by 7 bases, 11 bases remained unmatched. The germline V gene has CDR1 MNHEY and CDR2 SMNVEV (reference sequence). The CDR3 length is 15 residues. CDR3 nucleotides: TGTGCCAGCAGTGCCGAGACAGGGACGATCCAGCCCCAGCATTTT. This sequence encodes CASSAETGTIQPQHF.

V usage is TRBV9 and J usage is TRBJ2-1, with 9 bases that match TRBD2. This CDR3 contains 16 residues. Per germline, CDR1 SGDLS and CDR2 YYNGEE. The J segment lost 6 bases and the V segment lost 4 bases, leaving 11 bases of the junction unmatched. This CDR3 reads CASSPRAGGESNEQFF. Written as DNA, the CDR3 is TGTGCCAGCAGCCCGCGAGCGGGAGGAGAATCCAATGAGCAGTTCTTC.

This chain uses TRBV3-1 (or the pseudogene TRBV3-2) with TRBJ2-3; D is undetermined. Deletions cut 1 base from V and 8 bases from J, with 10 bases between. From germline, CDR1 is LGHDT and CDR2 YNNKEL (reference sequence). This CDR3 contains 13 residues. CDR3 region: CASSQAPSGTQYF. DNA of the CDR3: TGTGCCAGCAGCCAAGCCCCATCAGGTACGCAGTATTTT.

The chain joins TRBV30 to TRBJ1-2; maybe TRBD1 (6 bases). Trimming cost V 2 bases and J 7 bases, with 14 bases left between them. Germline CDR1 is GTSNPN and CDR2 is SVGIG (reference sequence). The CDR3 sequence is 13 residues long. The CDR3 sequence is CAWSRQGLGGYTF. The CDR3 DNA follows: TGTGCCTGGAGTCGCCAGGGGTTGGGTGGCTACACCTTC.

The rearrangement links TRBV2 to TRBJ1-1; D not resolved. The germline gives CDR1 SNHLY, CDR2 FYNNEI. This CDR3 comprises 13 residues. Trimming removed 7 bases at V and 5 bases at J, with 14 bases between. DNA for the CDR3: TGTGCCAGCAACCTCGAGGGAAGGACTGAAGCTTTCTTT. This sequence encodes CASNLEGRTEAFF.

This clone showed up just once. The rearrangement uses TRBV28 and TRBJ2-3; the match to TRBD2 covers 8 bases. The CDR3 contains 17 residues. V was pared by 5 bases and J by 1 base, with 11 bases of the junction left unmatched. The germline V gene encodes CDR1 MDHEN and CDR2 SYDVKM. The CDR3 is CASSRTLAGYRTDTQYF. The CDR3 DNA reads as TGTGCCAGCAGTAGGACGCTAGCGGGTTACCGCACAGATACGCAGTATTTT.

This clone showed up just a few times. This chain links TRBV30 with TRBJ1-1; the D gene is possibly TRBD1 (6 bases). Germline assignment: CDR1 GTSNPN and CDR2 SVGIG (reference sequence). CDR3 length: 14 amino acids. With 0 bases removed from V and 5 bases from J, the gap between germline ends came to 13 bases. The CDR3: CAWSVTGRGTEAFF. In DNA form, the CDR3 reads TGTGCCTGGAGTGTAACAGGGCGGGGGACTGAAGCTTTCTTT.

The chain combines TRBV13 with TRBJ2-7; the D is unclear. The CDR3 loop spans 15 amino acids. Germline CDR1 reads PRHDT; CDR2 reads FYEKMQ (reference sequence). V gave up 5 bases and J gave up 0 bases, with 14 bases separating them. This CDR3 is CASSHRAAISYEQYF. The CDR3 DNA sequence: TGTGCCAGCAGCCACCGAGCAGCGATCTCCTACGAGCAGTACTTC.

V is TRBV11-2 and J is TRBJ2-4, with D perhaps TRBD2 (6 bases). Per the germline V gene, CDR1 is SGHAT and CDR2 is FQNNGV. CDR3 size: 15 residues. With 3 bases removed from V and 0 bases from J, the gap between germline ends came to 9 bases. This CDR3 reads CASSFVGGAKNIQYF. The CDR3 nucleotides are TGTGCCAGCAGCTTCGTGGGGGGAGCCAAAAACATTCAGTACTTC.